What follows is one T cell receptor (beta chain) and its context. Which antigen it targets is not known. No much larger clonotype is one base removed from it; base qualities were not supplied. The entry originates in a study of blood T cell repertoires in COVID-19 (dated by TCRdb to 2020 to 2022). Context from the whole study: Samples covering the acute and convalescent phases of COVID-19 were provided by collaborators in the United States, Italy and Spain. The dataset comprised deeply sampled blood TCRbeta repertoires from subjects exposed to, actively infected with, or recovered from COVID-19. The sample metadata nearly always contained a de-identified subject ID, COVID-19 status, age in years and sex. A freely available public database, intended as a resource for researchers studying the immune response to SARS-CoV-2, is where the repertoires were released. The prospective study material was composed of cDNA or gDNA derived from T cells, B-cell-depleted T cells, or PBMCs. Where available, HLA class I and class II types were taken from metadata supplied by the sample provider and were not determined by assay-based typing. Samples were obtained from the ongoing ImmuneRACE study (first 160 participants) and from over a thousand subjects provided by 6 global collaborators.

TCRbeta CDR3 regions were amplified from genomic DNA using the immunoSEQ Assay, a bias-controlled multiplex PCR. On the authors' methods: Within the assay, amplification of reference gene primers was used to estimate how many nucleated cells each sample contained. To quantify the absolute abundance of each unique TCRbeta CDR3 rearrangement, sequence reads were collapsed and filtered. Productive Simpson clonality was computed per sample as the square root of Simpson's diversity index over productive rearrangements. Entries here come from immuneACCESS through TCRdb and include only in-frame sequences with V and J called. Some clones fail to appear in such tables; in the studies checked, an unresolved V gene covers under half of the shortfall, and the cause of the remainder is unknown. The D gene and trimming were derived from the DNA, and the V and J assignments and clone size from that table. Across this sample there are approximately 97,000 clones, with 70% to 90% seen only once. Clones ranked in the top ten supply over 10% of the sample.

The collaborating institutions used their own protocols to collect whole blood in K2EDTA tubes. For TCRbeta analysis, collaborator samples were shipped as frozen whole blood, as isolated PBMCs, or as DNA extracted from either sample type. The cysteine opens and the phenylalanine closes a CDR3 of 13 amino acids. Only the CDR3 part of the read is kept: 39 bases, read in frame from the first base. V is clipped by 3 bases and J by 2 bases, and the sequence between their germline boundaries is 9 bases long. Per the germline V gene, SGDLS is the CDR1 and YYNGEE is the CDR2. Study-level results and caveats: The quantity of clinical and demographic metadata differed by source and by participant and was supplied without curation.

Sequencing was carried out using peripheral blood. The source is a human donor in a cohort sampled during active COVID-19. The chain links TRBV9 with TRBJ2-7; a weak D assignment points to TRBD2 (7 bases agree). The DNA reads TGTGCCAGCAGCGAGGGGGGGACCTACGAGCAGTACTTC. Protein translation: CASSEGGTYEQYF.